A selection of T cell receptor beta chains follows, all from one sample in a study of blood T cell repertoires in COVID-19. The assay was immunoSEQ multiplex PCR, and TCRdb's table has in-frame clones only and misses some. The sample lists 130,000 to 150,000 clones; around 90% were seen once. The sample was peripheral blood. The source of these receptors is a man aged 70 or older with acute or convalescent COVID-19. Both conserved end residues are part of each CDR3. D genes are given only for firm matches. The listing skips clone size in some rows; elsewhere it reads once, few, many or a size class.

clone size: once; CDR3 length: 15; V gene: TRBV13; J gene: TRBJ2-4; D gene: -; CDR3 DNA: TGTGCCAGCAGCTTACAGGGGTGGTCCAAAAACATTCAGTACTTC; CDR3 protein: CASSLQGWSKNIQYF
clone size: -; CDR3 length: 13; V gene: TRBV7-2; J gene: TRBJ1-1; D gene: -; CDR3 DNA: TGTGCCAGCAGCCCGGGTTTGAACACTGAAGCTTTCTTT; CDR3 protein: CASSPGLNTEAFF
clone size: few; CDR3 length: 15; V gene: TRBV7-8; J gene: TRBJ1-2; D gene: -; CDR3 DNA: TGTGCCAGCAGCTTAGCTTACAGTCAGCACTATGGCTACACCTTC; CDR3 protein: CASSLAYSQHYGYTF
clone size: -; CDR3 length: 16; V gene: TRBV5-1; J gene: TRBJ2-6; D gene: TRBD2; CDR3 DNA: TGCGCCAGCAGCCGGGGGGAGGTGGCTGGGGCCAACGTCCTGACTTTC; CDR3 protein: CASSRGEVAGANVLTF
clone size: -; CDR3 length: 19; V gene: TRBV4-1; J gene: TRBJ1-1; D gene: TRBD1; CDR3 DNA: TGCGCCAGCAGCAAGATAGGGGGCAGGGGATCGGGAGGGTTCACTGAAGCTTTCTTT; CDR3 protein: CASSKIGGRGSGGFTEAFF
clone size: -; CDR3 length: 16; V gene: TRBV15; J gene: TRBJ2-1; D gene: -; CDR3 DNA: TGTGCCACCACCCCGGGGTCCGGTGGGGATGCCAATGAGCAGTTCTTC; CDR3 protein: CATTPGSGGDANEQFF
clone size: -; CDR3 length: 14; V gene: TRBV9; J gene: TRBJ1-5; D gene: -; CDR3 DNA: TGTGCCAGCAGCGTAGACGGAGCCAATCAGCCCCAGCATTTT; CDR3 protein: CASSVDGANQPQHF
clone size: -; CDR3 length: 12; V gene: TRBV7-9; J gene: TRBJ2-1; D gene: TRBD1; CDR3 DNA: TGTGCCAGCGAGACAGGGTACAATGAGCAGTTCTTC; CDR3 protein: CASETGYNEQFF
clone size: -; CDR3 length: 14; V gene: TRBV2; J gene: TRBJ1-2; D gene: -; CDR3 DNA: TGTGCCAGCCAGCCTACCGGGACAAAGTATGGCTACACCTTC; CDR3 protein: CASQPTGTKYGYTF
clone size: -; CDR3 length: 17; V gene: TRBV4-2; J gene: TRBJ2-1; D gene: -; CDR3 DNA: TGTGCCAGCAGCCAAGGCTTGGGAGGCCAGTCCTACAATGAGCAGTTCTTC; CDR3 protein: CASSQGLGGQSYNEQFF
clone size: -; CDR3 length: 15; V gene: TRBV3-1/TRBV3-2; J gene: TRBJ1-1; D gene: TRBD1; CDR3 DNA: TGTGCCAGCGTACTATCTGGACAGGGGAACACTGAAGCTTTCTTT; CDR3 protein: CASVLSGQGNTEAFF
clone size: -; CDR3 length: 16; V gene: TRBV6-5; J gene: TRBJ2-1; D gene: TRBD2; CDR3 DNA: TGTGCCAGCAGTTACCAGAGACTAGCGGTAAACAATGAGCAGTTCTTC; CDR3 protein: CASSYQRLAVNNEQFF
clone size: once; CDR3 length: 13; V gene: TRBV20-1; J gene: TRBJ1-5; D gene: TRBD1; CDR3 DNA: TGCAGTGCTAGTAGACAGGGGGCTCAGCCCCAGCATTTT; CDR3 protein: CSASRQGAQPQHF
clone size: -; CDR3 length: 13; V gene: TRBV6-5; J gene: TRBJ2-5; D gene: -; CDR3 DNA: TGTGCCAGCAGTTACTACAACCAAGAGACCCAGTACTTC; CDR3 protein: CASSYYNQETQYF
clone size: -; CDR3 length: 16; V gene: TRBV6-6; J gene: TRBJ1-2; D gene: -; CDR3 DNA: TGTGCCAGCAGTTACTCCCCCGACATCGCTAACTATGGCTACACCTTC; CDR3 protein: CASSYSPDIANYGYTF
clone size: -; CDR3 length: 15; V gene: TRBV19; J gene: TRBJ1-5; D gene: -; CDR3 DNA: TGTGCCAGTAGTTCTCAGGGGCTTAGCAATCAGCCCCAGCATTTT; CDR3 protein: CASSSQGLSNQPQHF
clone size: -; CDR3 length: 14; V gene: TRBV5-1; J gene: TRBJ2-7; D gene: -; CDR3 DNA: TGCGCCAGCAGCTTGGGGCAGGTCACCTACGAGCAGTACTTC; CDR3 protein: CASSLGQVTYEQYF
clone size: -; CDR3 length: 14; V gene: TRBV27; J gene: TRBJ1-6; D gene: -; CDR3 DNA: TGTGCCAGCAGTTTATCACAAACCCGTTCACCCCTCCACTTT; CDR3 protein: CASSLSQTRSPLHF
clone size: -; CDR3 length: 14; V gene: TRBV5-1; J gene: TRBJ2-7; D gene: TRBD1; CDR3 DNA: TGCGCCAGCAGCCCGACAGGGGTCAGAGTCGAGCAGTACTTC; CDR3 protein: CASSPTGVRVEQYF
clone size: -; CDR3 length: 16; V gene: TRBV25-1; J gene: TRBJ2-3; D gene: TRBD1; CDR3 DNA: TGTGCCAGCAGTGAAGGGGGACAGGGGGGAGTAGATACGCAGTATTTT; CDR3 protein: CASSEGGQGGVDTQYF
clone size: -; CDR3 length: 15; V gene: TRBV3-1/TRBV3-2; J gene: TRBJ2-7; D gene: -; CDR3 DNA: TGTGCCAGCAGCCAAAGACAGATCCTCTCCTACGAGCAGTACTTC; CDR3 protein: CASSQRQILSYEQYF
clone size: -; CDR3 length: 13; V gene: TRBV7-3; J gene: TRBJ2-1; D gene: TRBD1; CDR3 DNA: TGTGCCAGCAGCTTATTACAGGGGGTGGAGCAGTTCTTC; CDR3 protein: CASSLLQGVEQFF
clone size: -; CDR3 length: 14; V gene: TRBV6-5; J gene: TRBJ2-2; D gene: -; CDR3 DNA: TGTGCCAGCAGTTACTGGTCCGGGGGCGGGGAGCTGTTTTTT; CDR3 protein: CASSYWSGGGELFF
clone size: -; CDR3 length: 17; V gene: TRBV9; J gene: TRBJ2-5; D gene: TRBD2; CDR3 DNA: TGTGCCAGCAGCGTCGGGACTAGCGGAGCCTTGGGGGAGACCCAGTACTTC; CDR3 protein: CASSVGTSGALGETQYF
clone size: few; CDR3 length: 15; V gene: TRBV7-9; J gene: TRBJ2-1; D gene: -; CDR3 DNA: TGTGCCAGCAGCTTAGTCCGCGGGATAAGCAATGAGCAGTTCTTC; CDR3 protein: CASSLVRGISNEQFF
clone size: -; CDR3 length: 14; V gene: TRBV6-5; J gene: TRBJ2-7; D gene: TRBD1; CDR3 DNA: TGTGCCAGCAGTCGAAGCACAGGGGGCTACGAGCAGTACTTC; CDR3 protein: CASSRSTGGYEQYF
clone size: -; CDR3 length: 11; V gene: TRBV7-9; J gene: TRBJ2-3; D gene: -; CDR3 DNA: TGTGCCAGCAGCTTCGGGGATACGCAGTATTTT; CDR3 protein: CASSFGDTQYF
clone size: few; CDR3 length: 13; V gene: TRBV6-4; J gene: TRBJ1-6; D gene: -; CDR3 DNA: TGTGCCAGCAGTGACCCCAATAATTCACCCCTCCACTTT; CDR3 protein: CASSDPNNSPLHF
clone size: -; CDR3 length: 15; V gene: TRBV5-4; J gene: TRBJ2-5; D gene: -; CDR3 DNA: TGTGCCAGCAGCTCCGGGGGGCGCCGTGTAGAGACCCAGTACTTC; CDR3 protein: CASSSGGRRVETQYF
clone size: -; CDR3 length: 14; V gene: TRBV2; J gene: TRBJ1-1; D gene: -; CDR3 DNA: TGTGCCAGCAGTGCCCAGGGGTCCGCGGACTTTTCTTTCTTT; CDR3 protein: CASSAQGSADFSFF
clone size: -; CDR3 length: 16; V gene: TRBV5-5; J gene: TRBJ2-7; D gene: TRBD1; CDR3 DNA: TGTGCCAGCAGCCCTGGGGCAGGGGGACCTTCCTACGAGCAGTACTTC; CDR3 protein: CASSPGAGGPSYEQYF
clone size: -; CDR3 length: 14; V gene: TRBV10-3; J gene: TRBJ1-1; D gene: TRBD1; CDR3 DNA: TGTGCCATCGAACCGGGACAGGGGGGGTATGAAGCTTTCTTT; CDR3 protein: CAIEPGQGGYEAFF
clone size: -; CDR3 length: 13; V gene: TRBV2; J gene: TRBJ1-4; D gene: -; CDR3 DNA: TGTGCCAGCACCGCGGGGGGCTGGGAAAAACTGTTTTTT; CDR3 protein: CASTAGGWEKLFF
clone size: -; CDR3 length: 15; V gene: TRBV7-2; J gene: TRBJ2-1; D gene: TRBD1; CDR3 DNA: TGTGCCAGCAGCGTAAACAGGGGGTCCTACAATGAGCAGTTCTTC; CDR3 protein: CASSVNRGSYNEQFF
clone size: -; CDR3 length: 14; V gene: TRBV7-2; J gene: TRBJ1-1; D gene: -; CDR3 DNA: TGTGCCAGCAGCTTAGGAGGGTTCAACACTGAAGCTTTCTTT; CDR3 protein: CASSLGGFNTEAFF
clone size: -; CDR3 length: 14; V gene: TRBV18; J gene: TRBJ2-5; D gene: TRBD1; CDR3 DNA: TGTGCCAGCTCCCCACGACAGGGGCGAGAGACCCAGTACTTC; CDR3 protein: CASSPRQGRETQYF
clone size: once; CDR3 length: 17; V gene: TRBV29-1; J gene: TRBJ1-6; D gene: -; CDR3 DNA: TGCAGCGTTGACCTCCCCGGAGCGCAGTACTATAATTCACCCCTCCACTTT; CDR3 protein: CSVDLPGAQYYNSPLHF
clone size: -; CDR3 length: 17; V gene: TRBV5-1; J gene: TRBJ2-5; D gene: TRBD2; CDR3 DNA: TGCGCCAGCAGCCCGACAGGGAGCGGGGGGGCTCAAGAGACCCAGTACTTC; CDR3 protein: CASSPTGSGGAQETQYF
clone size: -; CDR3 length: 13; V gene: TRBV4-2; J gene: TRBJ2-7; D gene: -; CDR3 DNA: TGTGCCAGCAGCCAAGTATTAGACTACGAGCAGTACTTC; CDR3 protein: CASSQVLDYEQYF
clone size: -; CDR3 length: 15; V gene: TRBV6-5; J gene: TRBJ1-4; D gene: -; CDR3 DNA: TGTGCCAGCAGTCCCACTGGAGGGCGGAATGAAAAACTGTTTTTT; CDR3 protein: CASSPTGGRNEKLFF
clone size: once; CDR3 length: 19; V gene: TRBV7-8; J gene: TRBJ2-4; D gene: TRBD1; CDR3 DNA: TGTGCCAGCAGCCGTCCCGGGACAGGGGGGAGACTAGCCAAAAACATTCAGTACTTC; CDR3 protein: CASSRPGTGGRLAKNIQYF
clone size: -; CDR3 length: 18; V gene: TRBV15; J gene: TRBJ2-5; D gene: -; CDR3 DNA: TGTGCCACCAGCAGGGAGTTCCAAAGGACGGACTTGCAAGAGACCCAGTACTTC; CDR3 protein: CATSREFQRTDLQETQYF
clone size: -; CDR3 length: 19; V gene: TRBV19; J gene: TRBJ2-2; D gene: TRBD2; CDR3 DNA: TGTGCCAGTAGTATTGGCCTAGCGGGAGGGCCTGGCGGCACCGGGGAGCTGTTTTTT; CDR3 protein: CASSIGLAGGPGGTGELFF
clone size: -; CDR3 length: 15; V gene: TRBV15; J gene: TRBJ1-6; D gene: -; CDR3 DNA: TGTGCCACCAGCAGAGATGGAGGCGAGTATTCACCCCTCCACTTT; CDR3 protein: CATSRDGGEYSPLHF
clone size: -; CDR3 length: 17; V gene: TRBV24-1; J gene: TRBJ2-1; D gene: TRBD2; CDR3 DNA: TGTGCCACCAGTGGGCAAGCGGGACTAGCGGGGGACAATGAGCAGTTCTTC; CDR3 protein: CATSGQAGLAGDNEQFF
clone size: once; CDR3 length: 15; V gene: TRBV6-5; J gene: TRBJ2-3; D gene: TRBD1; CDR3 DNA: TGTGCCAGCAGCCTACGGGACAGGGCGGGAGATACGCAGTATTTT; CDR3 protein: CASSLRDRAGDTQYF
clone size: -; CDR3 length: 15; V gene: TRBV27; J gene: TRBJ2-7; D gene: TRBD1; CDR3 DNA: TGTGCCAGCATGCGCTCAGGGGGCTTAGTGTACGAGCAGTACTTC; CDR3 protein: CASMRSGGLVYEQYF
clone size: -; CDR3 length: 15; V gene: TRBV2; J gene: TRBJ1-2; D gene: TRBD1; CDR3 DNA: TGTGCCAGCAGTCGAGTAACAGGGGCTGTGAGTGGCTACACCTTC; CDR3 protein: CASSRVTGAVSGYTF
clone size: -; CDR3 length: 14; V gene: TRBV5-6; J gene: TRBJ2-3; D gene: TRBD1; CDR3 DNA: TGTGCCAGCAGCTTGGACAGGGGGTGGAGTATGCAGTATTTT; CDR3 protein: CASSLDRGWSMQYF
clone size: -; CDR3 length: 15; V gene: TRBV5-1; J gene: TRBJ2-3; D gene: TRBD2; CDR3 DNA: TGCGCCAGCAGCTTAAGCGGGAGGTTTACAGATACGCAGTATTTT; CDR3 protein: CASSLSGRFTDTQYF
clone size: -; CDR3 length: 14; V gene: TRBV5-4; J gene: TRBJ2-7; D gene: -; CDR3 DNA: TGTGCCACTAAGATGGGACTTTTCTCCTACGAGCAGTACTTC; CDR3 protein: CATKMGLFSYEQYF
clone size: -; CDR3 length: 13; V gene: TRBV14; J gene: TRBJ2-1; D gene: -; CDR3 DNA: TGTGCCAGCACCCGGGACTTGGGGGATGAGCAGTTCTTC; CDR3 protein: CASTRDLGDEQFF
clone size: -; CDR3 length: 14; V gene: TRBV6-5; J gene: TRBJ2-7; D gene: TRBD2; CDR3 DNA: TGTGCCAGCAGGGTAGCGGGAGGGGCCTACGAGCAGTACTTC; CDR3 protein: CASRVAGGAYEQYF
clone size: -; CDR3 length: 17; V gene: TRBV14; J gene: TRBJ2-1; D gene: -; CDR3 DNA: TGTGCCAGCAGCCAAGACCGTGTCTGGAGCTCCTACAATGAGCAGTTCTTC; CDR3 protein: CASSQDRVWSSYNEQFF
clone size: -; CDR3 length: 17; V gene: TRBV5-1; J gene: TRBJ1-3; D gene: -; CDR3 DNA: TGCGCCAGCAGCTTGGACATGCAGGCCAACTCTGGAAACACCATATATTTT; CDR3 protein: CASSLDMQANSGNTIYF
clone size: -; CDR3 length: 15; V gene: TRBV19; J gene: TRBJ2-5; D gene: TRBD2; CDR3 DNA: TGTGCCAGTAGTTTCTCTAGCGGGGGGGTGGAGACCCAGTACTTC; CDR3 protein: CASSFSSGGVETQYF
clone size: once; CDR3 length: 15; V gene: TRBV3-1/TRBV3-2; J gene: TRBJ2-7; D gene: -; CDR3 DNA: TGTGCCAGCAGCCAAGGAACCGGGGAAGCCTACGAGCAGTACTTC; CDR3 protein: CASSQGTGEAYEQYF
clone size: -; CDR3 length: 15; V gene: TRBV5-1; J gene: TRBJ1-4; D gene: -; CDR3 DNA: TGCGCCAGCAGATTACAGGGTTCAACTAATGAAAAACTGTTTTTT; CDR3 protein: CASRLQGSTNEKLFF
clone size: -; CDR3 length: 15; V gene: TRBV10-1; J gene: TRBJ1-1; D gene: TRBD1; CDR3 DNA: TGCGCCAGCAGAAGGGACAGTTCCTTGAACACTGAAGCTTTCTTT; CDR3 protein: CASRRDSSLNTEAFF